This TCR beta chain derives from a study of T cells in Graves' hyperthyroidism and ophthalmopathy. V lost 6 bases and J 5 bases, leaving 16 bases between the germline ends. This CDR3 has 14 residues. From germline, CDR1 is LNHDA and CDR2 SQIVND (reference sequence). Orbital computed tomography, thyroid ultrasound, serum thyroxine and TRAb, and clinical symptoms together informed the diagnoses. TCR beta CDR3 region amplification was performed from RNA transcripts. The HTBI primer set served for first-round RT-PCR of the TCR CDR3. TCRdb reprocessed the multiplex PCR reads via MiXCR and lists one record per CDR3 protein. The sample contains hundreds of thousands of distinct CDR3 sequences, 15% to 20% of which appear only once. Study-wide points: The model foresaw ophthalmopathy a median roughly 6 months prior to onset.

Comment on this clonotype: No antigen is known for it.

The chain couples TRBV19 to TRBJ1-1, with D perhaps TRBD1 (5 bases). Material: blood. The sequence derives from a man between 40 and 49 years old with Graves' ophthalmopathy. The CDR3 loop is CASSPFRVKTEAFF. CDR3 nucleotide sequence: TGTGCCAGTAGCCCCTTCAGGGTAAAAACTGAAGCTTTCTTT.